The 17 T cell receptor beta chains below come from one sample, sequenced in a study of cytomegalovirus exposure and HLA in healthy donors. The primer mix had 60 Vbeta and 13 Jbeta primers. Here immunoSEQ multiplex PCR was the method, and the copy in TCRdb shows in-frame clones only, minus some. Of roughly 130,000 clones detected, about 8.5% appear once; the ten largest clones hold under 7%. Input material: PBMCs. The receptors shown here come from a man between 40 and 49 years old in good health and CMV-seronegative.

The gene calls are TRBV7-3 and TRBJ2-3, with 10 bases matching TRBD2. The V gene's germline CDR1 is SGHTA and CDR2 FQGTGA. The CDR3 has 16 residues. J lost 2 bases, V lost 1 base, and 3 bases had no gene match. CDR3 nucleotides: TGTGCCAGCAGCTTAAATAGCGGGGGGCCCACAGATACGCAGTATTTT. As protein: CASSLNSGGPTDTQYF. Full variable domain (missing parts from reference TRBV7-3 and TRBJ2-3): GAGVSQTPSNKVTEKGKYVELRCDPISGHTALYWYRQSLGQGPEFLIYFQGTGAADDSGLPNDRFFAVRPEGSVSTLKIQRTERGDSAVYLCASSLNSGGPTDTQYFGPGTRLTVL.

The rearrangement joins TRBV16 to TRBJ1-2; D is possibly TRBD1 (5 bases). This CDR3 region has 14 residues. Germline CDR1 and CDR2: KGHSY and FQNENV. With 2 bases removed from V and 6 bases from J, the gap between germline ends came to 13 bases. The CDR3 region has the DNA TGTGCCAGCAGCCAACAATCAGGGTCTAATGGCTACACCTTC. Protein sequence: CASSQQSGSNGYTF.

This sequence joins TRBV7-8 and TRBJ2-7; tentative D call: TRBD2 (6 bases). The CDR3 is 13 amino acids. The germline V gene encodes CDR1 SGHVS and CDR2 FQNEAQ. V was shortened by 3 bases and J by 4 bases, with 10 bases between the two germline ends. The CDR3 nucleotides are TGTGCCAGCAGCTTGAGGCGGGGATACGAGCAGTACTTC. Its protein is CASSLRRGYEQYF. The variable domain in full, with the rest retrieved from reference TRBV7-8 and TRBJ2-7, is GAGVSQSPRYKVAKRGQDVALRCDPISGHVSLFWYQQALGQGPEFLTYFQNEAQLDKSGLPSDRFFAERPEGSVSTLKIQRTQQEDSAVYLCASSLRRGYEQYFGPGTRLTVT.

A few counts support this clone. The chain has TRBV6-5 and TRBJ1-4; D remains ambiguous. Germline V lookup: CDR1 MNHEY, CDR2 SVGAGI. This CDR3 is 13 amino acids long. Trimming stripped 6 bases from V and 5 bases from J, with 10 bases between. CDR3 DNA sequence: TGTGCCAGCAGGCCCCCGCAGAATGAAAAACTGTTTTTT. Protein product: CASRPPQNEKLFF.

This clone has more than one count but fewer than ten. The chain carries TRBV6-1 and TRBJ2-2; D gene uncertain. CDR1 and CDR2 from the germline V gene are MNHNS and SASEGT. Trimming left V 6 bases short and J 0 bases short, with 8 bases between. The CDR3 sequence is 14 residues long. CDR3: CASRSTTNTGELFF. The CDR3 nucleotides read TGTGCCAGCAGGTCGACAACGAACACCGGGGAGCTGTTTTTT.

The chain joins TRBV18 to TRBJ2-2, with D possibly TRBD1 on 5 matching bases. V was clipped by 4 bases and J by 1 base, with 7 bases between them. There are 14 residues in the CDR3. CDR1 and CDR2 from the germline V gene are KGHSH and LQKENI. The CDR3 spells CASSLTGNTGELFF. In DNA, the CDR3 is TGTGCCAGCTCACTAACAGGGAACACCGGGGAGCTGTTTTTT.

The V call is TRBV11-2, the J call TRBJ2-5; 8 nucleotides agree with TRBD2. V was pared by 1 base and J by 5 bases, with 6 bases of the junction left unmatched. The germline gives CDR1 SGHAT, CDR2 FQNNGV. The CDR3 runs to 15 residues. CDR3 coding DNA: TGTGCCAGCAGCTTAGTGGGACTAGGAGCCGAGACCCAGTACTTC. Translated: CASSLVGLGAETQYF.

The CDR3 reads CASSLFPSYEQYF. For the CDR3, the DNA is TGTGCCAGCAGCTTATTTCCGAGTTACGAGCAGTACTTC. The chain combines TRBV7-2 with TRBJ2-7, with D unresolved. The germline V gene encodes CDR1 SGHTA and CDR2 FQGNSA. This CDR3 region has 13 residues. The germline V and J ends were trimmed by 2 bases and 4 bases, with 9 bases remaining between them.

This clone has only a few counts. The chain carries TRBV6-1 and TRBJ1-1, with 8 bases matching TRBD1. CDR1 and CDR2 from the germline V gene are MNHNS and SASEGT. CDR3 size: 14 residues. Germline trimming cut 7 bases from V and 0 bases from J; bases unmatched to any gene: 4. In DNA form, the CDR3 reads TGTGCCAGCAAGTTGGACAGGGTGAACACTGAAGCTTTCTTT. Protein product: CASKLDRVNTEAFF.

CDR3 nucleotide sequence: TGTGCCAGCTCACCACTAGCGGGAGTCACAGATACGCAGTATTTT. Protein: CASSPLAGVTDTQYF. The genes are TRBV18 and TRBJ2-3; 9 bases map to TRBD2. Germline CDR1 and CDR2: KGHSH and LQKENI. V dropped 1 base and J dropped 2; count of bases not matched to a gene: 1. The CDR3 contains 15 residues.

This clone was found a few times. Other DNA sequences in this sample translate to the same CDR3. CDR3 in DNA: TGTGCCAGCAGCTTACAGGCATACTCCTCATACTCCTACGAGCAGTACTTC. This gives the protein CASSLQAYSSYSYEQYF. The V call is TRBV5-6, the J call TRBJ2-7; the D gene is possibly TRBD1 (5 bases). Germline V gene sequence: CDR1 SGHDT, CDR2 YYEEEE. This CDR3 region has 17 residues. The V end was cut by 2 bases, the J end by 0 bases, with 18 bases between.

This clone was seen only a few times. The chain couples TRBV28 to TRBJ2-5; D perhaps matches TRBD2 (5 bases). The CDR3 contains 14 residues. Germline-derived CDR1 and CDR2 are MDHEN and SYDVKM. V lost 8 bases to trimming and J lost 0 bases, with 13 bases between them. CDR3 sequence: CASAKGAYQETQYF. DNA for the CDR3: TGTGCCAGCGCCAAGGGAGCGTACCAAGAGACCCAGTACTTC.

The chain couples TRBV5-1 to TRBJ2-3; D possibly corresponds to TRBD1 (5 bases). CDR1 and CDR2 from the germline V gene are SGHRS and YFSETQ. The CDR3 has 11 amino acids. V gave up 5 bases and J gave up 6 bases, with 7 bases separating them. CDR3 protein: CASRDMDTQYF. DNA for the CDR3: TGCGCCAGCAGGGACATGGATACGCAGTATTTT.

This clone was counted only a few times. The genes are TRBV28 and TRBJ2-5, with 7 nucleotides matching TRBD1. CDR1 is MDHEN and CDR2 is SYDVKM in the germline V gene. Trimming cost V 5 bases and J 5 bases; bases outside gene matches: 8. The CDR3 runs 14 residues. This chain's CDR3 is CASSPETGPETQYF. CDR3 bases: TGTGCCAGCAGTCCGGAGACAGGGCCGGAGACCCAGTACTTC.

This rearrangement joins TRBV10-3 to TRBJ2-7; TRBD1 might be the D (6 bases). The germline V and J ends were trimmed by 5 bases and 4 bases, with 9 bases remaining between them. CDR1 ENHRY and CDR2 SYGVKD come from the germline V gene. CDR3 size: 12 residues. Written as DNA, the CDR3 is TGTGCCATCAGTCAAGGACAGTACGAGCAGTACTTC. Translated: CAISQGQYEQYF.

V and J are TRBV12-5 and TRBJ1-1; D unclear. The CDR3 consists of 10 residues. Trimming pared 6 bases from V and 6 bases from J, leaving 5 bases between. The germline V gene encodes CDR1 LGHNT and CDR2 FRNRAP. CDR3 residues: CASGRAEAFF. The CDR3 nucleotides read TGTGCTAGTGGGAGGGCTGAAGCTTTCTTT.

This clone was detected only a few times. The chain employs TRBV4-2 and TRBJ2-1; 8 nucleotides line up with TRBD2. Losses at the gene ends were 1 base for V and 6 bases for J; bases not matched to a gene: 8. The germline V gene encodes CDR1 LGHNA and CDR2 YNFKEQ. The length of the CDR3 is 16 residues. Written as DNA, the CDR3 is TGTGCCAGCAGCCAAGGTCGGGGGGGCCCAGGCAATGAGCAGTTCTTC. Its translation: CASSQGRGGPGNEQFF.